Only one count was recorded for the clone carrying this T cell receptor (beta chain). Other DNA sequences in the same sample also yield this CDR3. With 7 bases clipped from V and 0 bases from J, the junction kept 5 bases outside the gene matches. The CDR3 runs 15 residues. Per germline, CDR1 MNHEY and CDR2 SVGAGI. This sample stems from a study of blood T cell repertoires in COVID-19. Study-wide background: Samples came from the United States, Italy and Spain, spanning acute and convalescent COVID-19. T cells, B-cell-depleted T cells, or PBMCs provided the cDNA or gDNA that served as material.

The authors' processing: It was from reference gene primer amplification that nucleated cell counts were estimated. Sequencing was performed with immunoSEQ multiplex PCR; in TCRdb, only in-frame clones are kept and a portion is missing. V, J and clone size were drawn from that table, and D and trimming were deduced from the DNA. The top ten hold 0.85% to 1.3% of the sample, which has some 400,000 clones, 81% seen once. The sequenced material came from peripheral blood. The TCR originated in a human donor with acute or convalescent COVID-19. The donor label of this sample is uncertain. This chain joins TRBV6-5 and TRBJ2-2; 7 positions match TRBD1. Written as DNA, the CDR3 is TGTGCCAGCACCCCCGACAGGGCGAACACCGGGGAGCTGTTTTTT. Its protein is CASTPDRANTGELFF.